This entry lists 17 T cell receptor beta chains sequenced from one sample in a study of cytomegalovirus exposure and HLA in healthy donors. The method was immunoSEQ multiplex PCR; TCRdb's version includes in-frame clones alone and lacks a portion of them. The table records about 160,000 clones, less than 90% of them present only once. Specimen: PBMCs. The source is a woman in her 30s in good health and CMV-seronegative.

There are a few counts of this clone. V and J are TRBV7-2 and TRBJ1-2; 8 bases line up with TRBD1. CDR1 and CDR2 from the germline V gene are SGHTA and FQGNSA. The CDR3 consists of 13 residues. V shed 7 bases, J shed 4 bases, and the junction held 5 bases outside the gene matches. In DNA, the CDR3 is TGTGCCAGCACCATGGACAGGGTCTATGGCTACACCTTC. Protein product: CASTMDRVYGYTF.

The gene calls are TRBV13 and TRBJ1-4; 7 nucleotides align to TRBD1. Trimming cost V 6 bases and J 6 bases; bases outside gene matches: 4. The CDR3 runs 13 residues. Germline V gene lookup returns CDR1 PRHDT and CDR2 FYEKMQ (reference sequence). For the CDR3, the DNA is TGTGCCAGCAGTTGGGACAGTGATGAAAAACTGTTTTTT. It translates to CASSWDSDEKLFF.

This clone was counted between two and nine times. The V gene is TRBV5-4, the J gene TRBJ2-2, with a tentative D call TRBD2 (6 bases). The CDR3 sequence is 17 residues long. Trimming pared 0 bases from V and 5 bases from J, leaving 17 bases between. Germline loops: CDR1 SGHNT, CDR2 YYREEE (reference sequence). The DNA of the CDR3 is TGTGCCAGCAGCTTGGGGTTGGGTAGCGGAGGTACCGGGGAGCTGTTTTTT. It is translated as CASSLGLGSGGTGELFF.

This clone appeared a single time. The chain combines TRBV19 with TRBJ2-1, with TRBD2 matching over 9 bases. The CDR3 sequence is 15 residues long. Germline lookup yields CDR1 LNHDA and CDR2 SQIVND (reference sequence). Germline trimming cut 7 bases from V and 8 bases from J; bases unmatched to any gene: 12. The CDR3 spells CASKVASGKIDEQFF. The DNA of the CDR3 is TGTGCCAGTAAAGTCGCTAGCGGGAAGATCGATGAGCAGTTCTTC.

This chain links TRBV15 with TRBJ2-1; 9 bases line up with TRBD2. The V segment lost 8 bases and the J segment 0 bases; nucleotides outside the gene matches: 5. Germline CDR1 reads LNHNV; CDR2 reads YYDKDF (reference sequence). The CDR3 consists of 15 residues. CDR3 bases: TGTGCCACCTCTAGCGGGGTGAGCTCCTACAATGAGCAGTTCTTC. Translation: CATSSGVSSYNEQFF.

The CDR3 DNA follows: TGTGCCAGCAGTCCCACCCAAGCGGGGGGGGACATTCAGTACTTC. It specifies CASSPTQAGGDIQYF. The gene calls are TRBV6-6 and TRBJ2-4, with 10 bases aligning to TRBD2. Trimming at V came to 5 bases and at J to 8 bases, leaving 9 bases not matched to a gene. The length of the CDR3 is 15 residues. Germline CDR1 is MNHNY and CDR2 is SVGAGI (reference sequence).

V usage is TRBV7-3 and J usage is TRBJ2-5; D is unclear. CDR1 and CDR2 (germline): SGHTA, FQGTGA. Trimming removed 1 base from V and 4 bases from J, with 13 bases in between. The CDR3 sequence is 15 residues long. The CDR3 region is CASSLNPAPGETQYF. In DNA form, the CDR3 reads TGTGCCAGCAGCTTAAATCCGGCACCCGGAGAGACCCAGTACTTC.

This chain connects TRBV5-4 to TRBJ1-2; D is possibly TRBD1 (6 bases). Per germline, CDR1 SGHNT and CDR2 YYREEE (reference sequence). The CDR3 has 16 amino acids. V was trimmed by 0 bases and J by 4 bases, leaving 16 bases between them. The CDR3 loop is CASSLGGTDRSYGYTF. CDR3 DNA sequence: TGTGCCAGCAGCTTGGGGGGAACCGACAGGAGCTATGGCTACACCTTC.

The V and J genes are TRBV7-2 and TRBJ2-1, with D perhaps TRBD1 or TRBD2 (5 bases each). The V gene's germline CDR1 is SGHTA and CDR2 FQGNSA. V lost 5 bases to trimming and J lost 5 bases, with 16 bases between them. The CDR3 is 15 residues long. The CDR3 sequence: CASSLSGDGNNEQFF. The CDR3 DNA follows: TGTGCCAGCAGCCTGTCCGGGGACGGAAACAATGAGCAGTTCTTC. The variable domain in full, completed from reference TRBV7-2 and TRBJ2-1, reads GAGVSQSPSNKVTEKGKDVELRCDPISGHTALYWYRQSLGQGLEFLIYFQGNSAPDKSGLPSDRFSAERTGGSVSTLTIQRTQQEDSAVYLCASSLSGDGNNEQFFGPGTRLTVL.

This rearrangement joins TRBV11-1 to TRBJ1-6; D gene uncertain. The ends were cut back, 3 bases at V and 7 bases at J, with 13 bases in the middle. Germline CDR1 is SGHAT and CDR2 is FQDESV (reference sequence). The CDR3 runs to 15 residues. The CDR3 DNA follows: TGTGCCAGCAGCTTCTTGCTACGAGAGAATTCACCCCTCCACTTT. It yields the protein CASSFLLRENSPLHF.

The chain employs TRBV5-1 and TRBJ2-1; tentatively, D is TRBD1 (6 bases). Germline assignment: CDR1 SGHRS and CDR2 YFSETQ. This CDR3 spans 15 amino acids. V was shortened by 0 bases and J by 9 bases, with 16 bases between the two germline ends. CDR3 amino acids: CASSLDYSGAGEQFF. CDR3 in DNA: TGCGCCAGCAGCTTGGATTACTCAGGGGCTGGTGAGCAGTTCTTC. Looking up the rest from reference TRBV5-1 and TRBJ2-1 gives the full variable domain: KAGVTQTPRYLIKTRGQQVTLSCSPISGHRSVSWYQQTPGQGLQFLFEYFSETQRNKGNFPGRFSGRQFSNSRSEMNVSTLELGDSALYLCASSLDYSGAGEQFFGPGTRLTVL.

This sequence joins TRBV5-4 and TRBJ2-3; 8 positions match TRBD2. CDR3 length equals 15 residues. Germline CDR1 and CDR2: SGHNT and YYREEE (reference sequence). V dropped 4 bases and J dropped 2; count of bases not matched to a gene: 6. The CDR3 DNA sequence: TGTGCCAGCAGCCCGGGGGGGAGGTCCACAGATACGCAGTATTTT. This encodes CASSPGGRSTDTQYF.

This chain joins TRBV2 and TRBJ1-1; weak D call: TRBD1 (6 bases). The CDR3 is 14 amino acids. Germline V gives CDR1 SNHLY, CDR2 FYNNEI. Trimming took off 8 bases at V and 6 bases at J, with 19 bases between the two ends. In DNA form, the CDR3 reads TGTGCCAGCTCACAGGGAGGTTCTTCGGCTGAAGCTTTCTTT. It codes for CASSQGGSSAEAFF.

Concerning this clone itself: The sample contains more than one DNA sequence encoding this CDR3. The genes are TRBV4-1 and TRBJ2-7; D call uncertain. Germline-derived CDR1 and CDR2 are MGHRA and YSYEKL. V lost 0 bases, J lost 2 bases, and 5 bases lay in between. This CDR3 contains 13 residues. DNA for the CDR3: TGCGCCAGCAGCCAAGACGGTACCTACGAGCAGTACTTC. Translation gives CASSQDGTYEQYF.

The chain combines TRBV4-1 with TRBJ1-1; D unclear. The V end was cut by 1 base, the J end by 1 base, with 10 bases between. CDR3 size: 15 residues. The germline CDR1 and CDR2 sequences are MGHRA and YSYEKL. CDR3 amino acids: CASSQGPQENTEAFF. CDR3 bases: TGCGCCAGCAGCCAAGGCCCCCAAGAGAACACTGAAGCTTTCTTT.

The gene calls are TRBV6-4 and TRBJ1-1; no firm D call. V was shortened by 6 bases and J by 7 bases, with 18 bases between the two germline ends. Germline assignment: CDR1 MRHNA and CDR2 SNTAGT. This CDR3 has 14 residues. In DNA form, the CDR3 reads TGTGCCAGCAGACGCCGGACTGGCGGTGGTGAAGCTTTCTTT. Amino acids: CASRRRTGGGEAFF.

The J gene is TRBJ1-1, the V gene TRBV27; tentative D call: TRBD1 (6 bases). The V and J ends lost 5 bases and 5 bases respectively, with 12 bases between them. The CDR3 sequence is 13 residues long. CDR1 and CDR2 from the germline V gene are MNHEY and SMNVEV (reference sequence). CDR3 sequence reads: CASSKTGGTEAFF. Written as DNA, the CDR3 is TGTGCCAGCAGTAAGACAGGCGGAACTGAAGCTTTCTTT.